This T cell receptor (beta chain) was profiled in a study of breast tumors, draining lymph nodes, adjacent tissues. Study-level points and caveats: Tumor repertoires ranked between lymph nodes and nontumor tissue in diversity, with V and J gene preferences.

Using its own MiXCR run on the multiplex PCR reads, TCRdb lists one record per CDR3 protein. The sample lists 150,000 to 200,000 distinct CDR3 sequences, approximately 33% occurring once. A remark on this clonotype: What it recognizes is unknown.

The lymph nodes were axillary draining lymph nodes from breast cancer patients. The source is a female donor with breast cancer. Some clones in this sample may be carry-over from other donors' samples. Sequenced: axillary lymph node tissue.

The CDR3 region has the DNA TGTGCCACCAGCAGAGATCCATTAAACACTGAAGCTTTCTTT. Translating it yields CATSRDPLNTEAFF. The chain carries TRBV15 and TRBJ1-1; D remains unclear. Per the germline V gene, CDR1 is LNHNV and CDR2 is YYDKDF (reference sequence). This CDR3 has 14 residues. With 0 bases removed from V and 2 bases from J, the gap between germline ends came to 7 bases. Full variable domain (remainder filled in from reference TRBV15 and TRBJ1-1): DAMVIQNPRYQVTQFGKPVTLSCSQTLNHNVMYWYQQKSSQAPKLLFHYYDKDFNNEADTPDNFQSRRPNTSFCFLDIRSPGLGDTAMYLCATSRDPLNTEAFFGQGTRLTVV.